Detailed here is one T cell receptor beta chain. The length of the CDR3 is 17 residues. Per germline, CDR1 MDHEN and CDR2 SYDVKM. TCRdb reprocessed the 5' RACE reads and stores each CDR3 protein as one record, lacking DNA. The sample features approximately 120,000 distinct CDR3 sequences, with 9.5% to 15% in its top ten. This sample is drawn from a study of monozygotic twins with inflammatory bowel disease. V usage is TRBV28 and J usage is TRBJ1-4; the TRBD1 assignment by TCRdb is unverifiable without DNA. Sequencing was done on a sample of blood. The sequence came from a human donor with ulcerative colitis or Crohn's disease, or a healthy co-twin of an affected twin (not recorded which). CDR3 sequence: CASSLTSRQGLNEKLFF.